Following are 21 T cell receptor beta chains from one sample sequenced in a study of beta chain features in type 1 diabetes listed by TCRdb under 2018. Results the study describes overall, beyond this receptor: Type 1 diabetes patients showed a moderate but significant shortening of TCRB CDR3 length in all four CD4+ subsets.

These receptors have no known antigen. Receptor libraries were prepared by the immunoSEQ multiplex PCR assay. All of the isolated RNA was reverse transcribed with the High Capacity cDNA Reverse Transcription Kit, so expressed TCRB transcripts were sequenced. The table comes from immuneACCESS by way of TCRdb, which keeps in-frame sequences with V and J called. Part of the clones is missing from these tables; in studies checked, under half for an unresolved V gene and the rest for unknown reasons. Here the sample has approximately 170,000 clones; less than 9.5% occur a single time. 0.94% of the sample lies in the top ten. The sequencing sample was made of central memory CD4+ T cells from blood. These receptors were collected from a woman in her forties with type 1 diabetes.

This clone occurred a few times. The chain is built from TRBV6-5 and TRBJ1-6, with D perhaps TRBD1 (6 bases). Germline V gene data show CDR1 as MNHEY and CDR2 as SVGAGI. The CDR3 spans 15 residues. With 2 bases removed from V and 7 bases from J, the gap between germline ends came to 12 bases. The CDR3 DNA reads as TGTGCCAGCAGTTACCAGGGACACCAGAATTCACCCCTCCACTTT. Amino acids: CASSYQGHQNSPLHF.

This clone was seen more than once but under ten times. The gene calls are TRBV7-2 and TRBJ1-1; unclear D gene. Deletions cut 1 base from V and 4 bases from J, with 7 bases between. Germline V gene lookup returns CDR1 SGHTA and CDR2 FQGNSA. The CDR3 covers 13 residues. CDR3 nucleotide sequence: TGTGCCAGCAGCTTAGGGCATTCCACTGAAGCTTTCTTT. Its protein is CASSLGHSTEAFF.

Turning to this clone: Other DNA sequences in this specimen translate into the identical CDR3. The chain uses TRBV6-5 and TRBJ2-7, with TRBD1 as a possible D gene (5 bases). Germline V gene lookup returns CDR1 MNHEY and CDR2 SVGAGI. Trimming took off 0 bases at V and 0 bases at J, with 9 bases between the two ends. The CDR3 has 15 residues. The CDR3 region has the DNA TGTGCCAGCAGTTACTCGGGGCAACTCTCCTACGAGCAGTACTTC. This codes for CASSYSGQLSYEQYF.

V usage is TRBV30 and J usage is TRBJ1-5, with D possibly TRBD1 on 5 matching bases. This CDR3 spans 14 amino acids. Between the trimmed V and J ends, which lost 2 bases and 4 bases, there was a span of 12 bases. Germline loops: CDR1 GTSNPN, CDR2 SVGIG (reference sequence). The CDR3 sequence is CAWSLSKGNQPQHF. CDR3 DNA sequence: TGTGCCTGGAGTTTGTCGAAGGGGAATCAGCCCCAGCATTTT.

The chain carries TRBV6-5 and TRBJ2-5, with 10 bases identical to TRBD2. The CDR3 length is 16 residues. Germline V CDR1 and CDR2: MNHEY, SVGAGI. The V gene end was trimmed by 2 bases and the J gene end by 5 bases; junction bases not matched to a gene: 8. CDR3 sequence (DNA): TGTGCCAGCAGTTACGGCATGGGAGCGGGAGGGGAGACCCAGTACTTC. Translating gives CASSYGMGAGGETQYF.

For the CDR3, the DNA is TGTGCCAGTAGTATGGCGACAGGGAACGAAAAACTGTTTTTT. The encoded protein is CASSMATGNEKLFF. This chain connects TRBV19 to TRBJ1-4, with 7 nucleotides matching TRBD1. The CDR3 sequence is 14 residues long. CDR1 and CDR2 (germline): LNHDA, SQIVND (reference sequence). V was pared by 3 bases and J by 8 bases, with 6 bases of the junction left unmatched.

In regard to this clone: The same CDR3 can be traced to other DNA sequences in this sample. This chain uses TRBV29-1 with TRBJ1-1; TRBD1 aligns across 8 bases. The CDR3 runs 13 residues. CDR1 is SQVTM and CDR2 is ANQGSEA in the germline V gene. With V trimmed by 7 bases and J by 4 bases, 8 bases remained unmatched. The CDR3 here is CSGGQGRGTEAFF. In DNA form, the CDR3 reads TGCAGCGGCGGACAGGGAAGAGGCACTGAAGCTTTCTTT.

This clone was picked up a small number of times. This chain links TRBV14 with TRBJ1-4; tentative D call: TRBD1 (5 bases). V shed 0 bases and J shed 7 bases, with 12 bases lying between them. Per the germline V gene, CDR1 is SGHDN and CDR2 is FVKESK. This CDR3 contains 15 residues. The CDR3 DNA sequence: TGTGCCAGCAGCCAAGACAGGGCGGGGACTGAAAAACTGTTTTTT. Its translation is CASSQDRAGTEKLFF.

This clone showed up just a few times. This sequence joins TRBV4-1 and TRBJ1-2, with D possibly matching TRBD1 (5 bases). Trimming took 3 bases from V and 0 from J, leaving 11 bases between them. Germline V gene data show CDR1 as MGHRA and CDR2 as YSYEKL. This CDR3 spans 15 amino acids. CDR3 loop: CASSHQSGSNYGYTF. Written as DNA, the CDR3 is TGCGCCAGCAGCCACCAATCAGGGTCTAACTATGGCTACACCTTC.

This clone occurred a few times. V is TRBV6-5 and J is TRBJ2-7, with a possible D match to TRBD1 (5 bases). Germline V gene sequence: CDR1 MNHEY, CDR2 SVGAGI. The CDR3 runs 16 residues. Trimming pared 0 bases from V and 4 bases from J, leaving 16 bases between. The CDR3 nucleotides read TGTGCCAGCAGTTACTCCCCTTTTGGGAAGGGGTACGAGCAGTACTTC. Protein sequence: CASSYSPFGKGYEQYF.

The chain couples TRBV4-1 to TRBJ2-2; TRBD2 matches at 7 bases. This CDR3 contains 16 residues. V shed 0 bases, J shed 6 bases, and the junction held 7 bases outside the gene matches. Germline CDR1 MGHRA, CDR2 YSYEKL. CDR3 region: CASSQDWLSGAGELFF. The CDR3 DNA reads as TGCGCCAGCAGCCAAGACTGGCTAAGCGGGGCCGGGGAGCTGTTTTTT.

A few counts support this clone. This sequence joins TRBV10-3 and TRBJ2-7; TRBD2 aligns across 12 bases. V lost 5 bases and J lost 6; bases outside the gene matches: 11. Per the germline V gene, CDR1 is ENHRY and CDR2 is SYGVKD. The CDR3 contains 16 residues. The CDR3 bases are TGTGCCATCAGTTCGACTAGCGGGAGTTCTTGGGGCGAGCAGTACTTC. Translating it yields CAISSTSGSSWGEQYF.

This clone was seen only a few times. The chain combines TRBV7-3 with TRBJ2-5; 7 nucleotides agree with TRBD2. CDR3 length equals 13 residues. Germline V lookup: CDR1 SGHTA, CDR2 FQGTGA. V lost 4 bases and J lost 3; bases outside the gene matches: 2. The CDR3 reads CASSSGGKETQYF. The CDR3 DNA sequence: TGTGCCAGCAGCTCCGGGGGGAAAGAGACCCAGTACTTC.

This clone was observed a handful of times. V usage is TRBV28 and J usage is TRBJ1-2; 7 nucleotides match TRBD1. Germline V gene sequence: CDR1 MDHEN, CDR2 SYDVKM. The junction had 9 bases not matched to a gene; V was cut back by 7 bases and J by 4 bases. The CDR3 runs to 14 residues. CDR3 region: CASTSSQGGYGYTF. The DNA for the CDR3 is TGTGCCAGCACCTCGTCCCAGGGGGGCTATGGCTACACCTTC.

This clone was detected a few times. J is TRBJ1-2 and V is TRBV14; D is perhaps TRBD1 (6 bases). V lost 4 bases, J lost 8 bases, and 17 bases lay in between. CDR1 and CDR2 (germline): SGHDN, FVKESK. CDR3 size: 14 residues. The CDR3 spells CASSRVRGSYGYTF. The CDR3 bases are TGTGCCAGCAGCCGCGTGAGGGGGTCCTACGGCTACACCTTC. Combining the CDR3 with reference TRBV14 and TRBJ1-2 gives the whole variable domain EAGVTQFPSHSVIEKGQTVTLRCDPISGHDNLYWYRRVMGKEIKFLLHFVKESKQDESGMPNNRFLAERTGGTYSTLKVQPAELEDSGVYFCASSRVRGSYGYTFGSGTRLTVV.

This clone was recorded a few times. The chain combines TRBV2 with TRBJ1-1; perhaps TRBD1 as D (6 bases). V lost 0 bases, J lost 1 base, and 9 bases lay in between. This CDR3 comprises 15 residues. Germline V lookup: CDR1 SNHLY, CDR2 FYNNEI. CDR3 amino acids: CASSEAGTPNTEAFF. CDR3 bases: TGTGCCAGCAGTGAAGCGGGGACACCGAACACTGAAGCTTTCTTT.

This clone was observed a handful of times. The genes are TRBV9 and TRBJ2-5; 8 bases line up with TRBD1. Trimming at V came to 2 bases and at J to 4 bases, leaving 1 base not matched to a gene. The CDR3 extends over 13 amino acids. Per the germline V gene, CDR1 is SGDLS and CDR2 is YYNGEE. In nucleotides, the CDR3 is TGTGCCAGCAGCGTTCAGGGGGCAGAGACCCAGTACTTC. This encodes CASSVQGAETQYF.

The chain uses TRBV7-9 and TRBJ2-7; D is undetermined. Germline loops: CDR1 SEHNR, CDR2 FQNEAQ (reference sequence). This CDR3 has 12 residues. V lost 7 bases and J lost 5, with 12 bases in between. CDR3 sequence reads: CASTKRRDEQYF. The CDR3 DNA is TGTGCCAGCACAAAACGCCGAGACGAGCAGTACTTC.

This clone was detected a few times. The chain joins TRBV18 to TRBJ1-1; TRBD1 might be the D (5 bases). Trimming shortened V by 6 bases and J by 7 bases, and 15 bases separated the two germline ends. The CDR3 contains 13 residues. In germline, CDR1 is KGHSH, CDR2 LQKENI. The CDR3 sequence is CASSWTPGGEAFF. DNA for the CDR3: TGTGCCAGCTCTTGGACCCCCGGGGGTGAAGCTTTCTTT.

This clone was seen a few times. This CDR3 reads CASSQDAGGQDNEQFF. The CDR3 DNA is TGCGCCAGCAGCCAAGATGCGGGGGGGCAGGACAATGAGCAGTTCTTC. The chain links TRBV4-1 to TRBJ2-1; 9 nucleotides agree with TRBD2. With 0 bases clipped from V and 5 bases from J, the junction kept 5 bases outside the gene matches. Looked up from germline, CDR1 is MGHRA and CDR2 is YSYEKL. The CDR3 is 16 amino acids.

This clone was recorded a few times. The chain carries TRBV13 and TRBJ2-5; possibly TRBD1 for D (6 bases). This CDR3 region has 13 residues. The V end was cut by 5 bases, the J end by 3 bases, with 10 bases between. Germline V CDR1 and CDR2: PRHDT, FYEKMQ (reference sequence). Here the CDR3 DNA reads TGTGCCAGCAGCCGACAGGCCGAAGAGACCCAGTACTTC. It specifies CASSRQAEETQYF.